A selection of T cell receptor beta chains follows, all from one sample in a study of tumor and adjacent non-tumor tissue in lung cancer. TCRdb used MiXCR to reprocess the multiplex PCR reads, holding one entry per CDR3 protein. The sample yields roughly 82,000 distinct CDR3 sequences, 75% to 85% seen once. Sequencing was done on a sample of distant non-tumor lung tissue. The receptors come from a woman aged 50 to 60 with non-small cell lung cancer. Each CDR3 is given with its conserved first and last residue. D genes are given only for firm matches. Expanded clones get a size class; other rows say once, few or many, or leave the size out.

CDR3: CASSFAYEQYF; DNA: TGTGCCAGCAGTTTCGCCTACGAGCAGTACTTC; D: .; J: TRBJ2-7; V: TRBV6-2/TRBV6-3; size: many
CDR3: CSALLAGDNEQFF; DNA: TGCAGTGCCCTACTAGCGGGGGACAATGAGCAGTTCTTC; D: TRBD2; J: TRBJ2-1; V: TRBV20-1; size: many
CDR3: CVSTPPTGGGSGVFF; DNA: TGTGTCAGCACCCCCCCTACAGGGGGCGGTAGTGGAGTTTTCTTT; D: TRBD1; J: TRBJ1-1; V: TRBV6-5; size: .
CDR3: CASSLGDYSNQPKHF; DNA: TGTGCCAGCAGTTTAGGGGACTATAGCAATCAGCCAAAGCATTTT; D: .; J: TRBJ1-5; V: TRBV12-3/TRBV12-4; size: .
CDR3: CTSSQPDRVTEAFF; DNA: TGCACCAGCAGCCAACCGGACAGGGTCACTGAAGCCTTCTTT; D: TRBD1; J: TRBJ1-1; V: TRBV4-1; size: .
CDR3: CASRDRGFYEQYF; DNA: TGTGCCAGCAGGGACAGGGGCTTCTACGAGCAGTACTTC; D: TRBD1; J: TRBJ2-7; V: TRBV2; size: many
CDR3: CATSVRGLGLLYNEQFF; DNA: TGTGCCACCAGTGTTAGGGGACTAGGACTGCTCTATAATGAGCAGTTCTTC; D: TRBD2; J: TRBJ2-1; V: TRBV24-1; size: few
CDR3: CVSSQGEGWDTEAFF; DNA: TGCGTCAGCAGCCAAGGGGAGGGGTGGGATACTGAAGCTTTCTTT; D: .; J: TRBJ1-1; V: TRBV4-1; size: .
CDR3: CAIRGDWNQETQSF; DNA: TGTGCCATCAGAGGAGACTGGAATCAAGAGACCCAGAGCTTC; D: .; J: TRBJ2-5; V: TRBV10-3; size: once
CDR3: CATSVGTLQETQYF; DNA: TGTGCCACCAGTGTTGGTACGTTACAAGAGACCCAGTACTTC; D: .; J: TRBJ2-5; V: TRBV24-1; size: many
CDR3: CASNRGLPIREQFF; DNA: TGTGCCAGCAACCGAGGACTCCCGATCCGTGAGCAGTTCTTC; D: .; J: TRBJ2-1; V: TRBV14; size: .
CDR3: CASSQPSCPVRHEQYF; DNA: TGTGCCAGCAGTCAACCGTCCTGCCCGGTGCGACACGAGCAGTACTTC; D: .; J: TRBJ2-7; V: TRBV28; size: .
CDR3: CSVREQATDTQYF; DNA: TGCAGTGTTAGAGAGCAGGCCACAGATACGCAGTATTTT; D: .; J: TRBJ2-3; V: TRBV20-1; size: .
CDR3: CASSLYHGTGGYAEPQHF; DNA: TGTGCCAGCAGTTTATACCACGGGACAGGGGGATATGCGGAGCCCCAGCATTTT; D: TRBD1; J: TRBJ1-5; V: TRBV28; size: many
CDR3: CSARDLGPQFF; DNA: TGCAGTGCTAGAGATCTGGGGCCGCAGTTCTTC; D: .; J: TRBJ2-1; V: TRBV20-1; size: .
CDR3: CSVELSGSSYNVQFF; DNA: TGCAGCGTTGAACTATCTGGGAGCTCCTACAATGTGCAGTTCTTC; D: .; J: TRBJ2-1; V: TRBV29-1; size: .
CDR3: CASSRIGTNEKLFF; DNA: TGTGCCAGCAGTCGCATTGGAACTAATGAAAAACTGTTTTTT; D: .; J: TRBJ1-4; V: TRBV6-5; size: .
CDR3: CASSPRYGGNQPQHF; DNA: TGTGCCAGCAGTCCAAGGTACGGGGGGAATCAGCCCCAGCATTTT; D: .; J: TRBJ1-5; V: TRBV28; size: .
CDR3: CASSLEPGPGKQYF; DNA: TGTGCCAGCAGCTTAGAGCCGGGACCGGGCAAGCAGTACTTC; D: .; J: TRBJ2-7; V: TRBV11-2; size: few
CDR3: CAISSLGGWPTYEQYF; DNA: TGTGCCATCAGCTCTCTTGGGGGGTGGCCAACCTACGAGCAGTACTTC; D: .; J: TRBJ2-7; V: TRBV7-9; size: .
CDR3: CASSMTRNEQYF; DNA: TGTGCCAGCAGCATGACAAGGAACGAGCAGTACTTC; D: .; J: TRBJ2-7; V: TRBV7-8; size: many
CDR3: CASNEGRVTEAFF; DNA: TGCGCCAGTAATGAGGGCAGGGTTACTGAAGCTTTCTTT; D: .; J: TRBJ1-1; V: TRBV10-2; size: .
CDR3: CANSYGSVSSYEQYF; DNA: TGTGCCAACAGTTACGGCAGCGTGAGCTCCTATGAGCAGTACTTC; D: .; J: TRBJ2-7; V: TRBV6-6; size: .
CDR3: CPGSLTDTANEQYF; DNA: TGTCCCGGCAGCCTGACGGACACTGCCAACGAGCAGTACTTC; D: .; J: TRBJ2-7; V: TRBV11-2; size: .
CDR3: CASNIPGSYEQFF; DNA: TGTGCCAGCAATATACCAGGGTCTTATGAGCAGTTCTTC; D: .; J: TRBJ2-1; V: TRBV6-1; size: .
CDR3: CARSFRSGESPLHF; DNA: TGTGCCAGAAGCTTTCGGTCAGGGGAATCACCCCTACACTTT; D: .; J: TRBJ1-6; V: TRBV11-2; size: once
CDR3: CASSFMQGPPHNEQFF; DNA: TGTGCCAGCAGCTTCATGCAGGGACCTCCCCACAATGAGCAGTTCTTC; D: .; J: TRBJ2-1; V: TRBV11-2; size: medium-sized
CDR3: CASSPGLGAAYGQHF; DNA: TGTGCCAGCAGCCCGGGACTAGGGGCAGCCTACGGGCAGCACTTC; D: TRBD2; J: TRBJ2-7; V: TRBV11-2; size: .
CDR3: CTSSLSGLQTYEQYF; DNA: TGTACCAGCAGCTTGTCGGGACTTCAGACCTACGAGCAGTACTTC; D: .; J: TRBJ2-7; V: TRBV5-1; size: few
CDR3: CASSMPGSEQYF; DNA: TGTGCCAGCAGCATGCCCGGTAGCGAGCAGTACTTC; D: .; J: TRBJ2-7; V: TRBV12-3/TRBV12-4; size: .
CDR3: CASSLRPGETQYF; DNA: TGTGCCAGCAGTTTAAGGCCCGGGGAGACCCAGTACTTC; D: .; J: TRBJ2-5; V: TRBV12-3/TRBV12-4; size: many
CDR3: CVSTFEGQVNTEAFF; DNA: TGTGTCAGCACTTTTGAGGGGCAGGTGAACACTGAAGCTTTCTTT; D: .; J: TRBJ1-1; V: TRBV6-6; size: .
CDR3: CASTLRKGIYGYTF; DNA: TGTGCCAGCACCCTCCGGAAAGGGATCTATGGCTACACTTTC; D: .; J: TRBJ1-2; V: TRBV6-5; size: .
CDR3: CASNSGGSENIQYF; DNA: TGTGCCAGCAACTCGGGGGGATCTGAAAACATTCAGTACTTC; D: TRBD2; J: TRBJ2-4; V: TRBV5-4; size: .
CDR3: CSVQGQGVTGELFF; DNA: TGCAGCGTGCAAGGACAGGGTGTCACCGGGGAGCTGTTTTTT; D: TRBD1; J: TRBJ2-2; V: TRBV29-1; size: many
CDR3: CASIQELTVGGYTF; DNA: TGTGCCAGCATCCAAGAATTGACAGTGGGGGGCTACACCTTC; D: .; J: TRBJ1-2; V: TRBV4-2; size: .
CDR3: CASSLRGTHTGELFF; DNA: TGTGCCAGCAGCTTACGTGGGACACATACCGGGGAACTGTTTTTT; D: .; J: TRBJ2-2; V: TRBV5-6; size: .
CDR3: CARTSGTSSSGANVLTF; DNA: TGTGCCAGGACTAGTGGTACTAGTAGCTCTGGGGCCAACGTCCTGACTTTC; D: .; J: TRBJ2-6; V: TRBV6-5; size: .
CDR3: CAISEMCQPQHF; DNA: TGTGCCATCAGTGAGATGTGTCAGCCCCAGCATTTT; D: .; J: TRBJ1-5; V: TRBV10-3; size: .
CDR3: CAISVNQGDIQYF; DNA: TGTGCCATCAGTGTAAACCAGGGAGACATTCAGTACTTT; D: .; J: TRBJ2-4; V: TRBV10-3; size: .
CDR3: CASRLGGVDYGYIF; DNA: TGTGCCAGCAGGCTAGGGGGGGTGGACTATGGCTACATCTTC; D: .; J: TRBJ1-2; V: TRBV11-2; size: .
CDR3: CASNPFDNEQFF; DNA: TGTGCCAGCAACCCGTTCGACAATGAGCAGTTCTTC; D: .; J: TRBJ2-1; V: TRBV11-2; size: .
CDR3: CASSYSKWGDIETRYF; DNA: TGTGCCAGCAGTTACTCGAAGTGGGGGGACATAGAGACCCGGTACTTC; D: .; J: TRBJ2-5; V: TRBV6-5; size: .
CDR3: CGSSRQGYQETQHF; DNA: TGTGGCAGCAGTAGACAGGGATACCAAGAGACCCAGCACTTT; D: TRBD1; J: TRBJ2-5; V: TRBV6-5; size: .
CDR3: CVSSTGWITEAFF; DNA: TGTGTCAGCAGCACAGGGTGGATCACTGAAGCTTTCTTT; D: .; J: TRBJ1-1; V: TRBV6-1; size: .
CDR3: CASGPGSRGRNKQFF; DNA: TGTGCTAGTGGTCCGGGAAGCAGGGGTCGGAATAAGCAGTTCTTC; D: .; J: TRBJ2-1; V: TRBV12-5; size: .
CDR3: CASSRTSETDTQYF; DNA: TGCGCCAGCAGCCGCACTAGCGAGACAGATACGCAGTATTTT; D: TRBD2; J: TRBJ2-3; V: TRBV5-1; size: few
CDR3: CASRSTGQGGTRELLF; DNA: TGTGCCAGCAGGTCTACAGGGCAGGGAGGGACCAGGGAGCTGTTATTT; D: .; J: TRBJ2-2; V: TRBV5-4; size: .
CDR3: CVSRTGVLNQPQYF; DNA: TGTGTCAGCAGGACAGGGGTCCTCAATCAGCCCCAGTATTTT; D: TRBD1; J: TRBJ2-3; V: TRBV6-6; size: .
CDR3: CANSFGTSASYEQYF; DNA: TGTGCTAACAGCTTCGGGACTAGCGCATCCTACGAGCAGTACTTC; D: TRBD2; J: TRBJ2-7; V: TRBV11-2; size: .
CDR3: CASSYGQSYQPQHF; DNA: TGTGCCAGCAGTTATGGACAGAGCTATCAGCCCCAGCATTTT; D: .; J: TRBJ1-5; V: TRBV6-2/TRBV6-3; size: .